The rows below give T cell receptor beta chains drawn from one sample of a study of cytomegalovirus exposure and HLA in healthy donors. Assay used: immunoSEQ multiplex PCR; TCRdb lists only in-frame clones, some missing. The sample has 100,000 to 150,000 clones; over 75% are singletons. The sequenced material came from PBMCs. All receptors derive from a woman aged 40 to 55 in good health and CMV-seropositive. Both conserved end residues are part of each CDR3. A D gene is named only where the DNA matches it firmly. A clone size is listed for some rows: how often the clone was seen (once, few, many), or a class if it is expanded.

size,J,V,D,DNA,CDR3
-,TRBJ1-1,TRBV19,-,TGTGCCAGTAGTATAGTAAGGGGCAGGGAAGCTTTCTTT,CASSIVRGREAFF
-,TRBJ2-3,TRBV10-2,TRBD2,TGCGCCAGCTACGCGGGAGCTATAGATACGCAGTATTTT,CASYAGAIDTQYF
-,TRBJ2-5,TRBV6-6,TRBD1,TGTGCCAGCAGTTATTCCGGGACAGGAGATCAAGAGACCCAGTACTTC,CASSYSGTGDQETQYF
-,TRBJ2-7,TRBV9,-,TGTGCCAGCAGCGTTTCAGTGGGAGGCTACACCTACGAGCAGTACTTC,CASSVSVGGYTYEQYF
-,TRBJ2-3,TRBV28,TRBD2,TGTGCCAGCAGTTTAACTAGCGGGAGTCAGGCAGATACGCAGTATTTT,CASSLTSGSQADTQYF
few,TRBJ2-7,TRBV5-1,-,TGCGCCAGCGCCTCGGGACTCCCCCTCTCCTACGAGCAGTACTTC,CASASGLPLSYEQYF
-,TRBJ2-2,TRBV9,-,TGTGCCAGCAGCGTCAGGGGCGTCGGCGGGGAGCTGTTTTTT,CASSVRGVGGELFF
-,TRBJ1-5,TRBV30,-,TGTGCCTGGAGTAATCCAGGTACTAGTCAGCCCCAGCATTTT,CAWSNPGTSQPQHF
-,TRBJ2-7,TRBV27,TRBD2,TGTGCCAGCAGTTTGGCTAGCGGGACCTACGAGCAGTACTTC,CASSLASGTYEQYF
-,TRBJ1-5,TRBV6-1,-,TGTGCCAGCTCCCTAGGAGGTGACCAGCCCCAGCATTTT,CASSLGGDQPQHF
once,TRBJ1-2,TRBV9,TRBD1,TGTGCCAGCAGCGTAGCTACGGGACAGGGGGCCATCTACTATGGCTACACCTTC,CASSVATGQGAIYYGYTF